Included here is one T cell receptor beta chain sequence, with context. This sample stems from a study of blood T cell repertoires in COVID-19. Generated by immunoSEQ multiplex PCR, the TCRdb table keeps only in-frame clones and is missing some. The table lists around 200,000 clones, roughly 87% of them singletons. Germline V gene sequence: CDR1 LNHDA, CDR2 SQIVND (reference sequence). The CDR3 length is 16 residues. V lost 2 bases and J 1 base, leaving 12 bases between the germline ends. The TCR originated in a man aged 35-49 years with active or convalescent COVID-19. Sequencing was performed on peripheral blood. This chain joins TRBV19 and TRBJ2-1, with D maybe TRBD2 (6 bases). The CDR3 spells CASSIPAGRSYNEQFF. In DNA form, the CDR3 reads TGTGCCAGTAGTATACCGGCGGGACGATCCTACAATGAGCAGTTCTTC. The full variable domain, with the rest looked up from reference TRBV19 and TRBJ2-1, is DGGITQSPKYLFRKEGQNVTLSCEQNLNHDAMYWYRQDPGQGLRLIYYSQIVNDFQKGDIAEGYSVSREKKESFPLTVTSAQKNPTAFYLCASSIPAGRSYNEQFFGPGTRLTVL.